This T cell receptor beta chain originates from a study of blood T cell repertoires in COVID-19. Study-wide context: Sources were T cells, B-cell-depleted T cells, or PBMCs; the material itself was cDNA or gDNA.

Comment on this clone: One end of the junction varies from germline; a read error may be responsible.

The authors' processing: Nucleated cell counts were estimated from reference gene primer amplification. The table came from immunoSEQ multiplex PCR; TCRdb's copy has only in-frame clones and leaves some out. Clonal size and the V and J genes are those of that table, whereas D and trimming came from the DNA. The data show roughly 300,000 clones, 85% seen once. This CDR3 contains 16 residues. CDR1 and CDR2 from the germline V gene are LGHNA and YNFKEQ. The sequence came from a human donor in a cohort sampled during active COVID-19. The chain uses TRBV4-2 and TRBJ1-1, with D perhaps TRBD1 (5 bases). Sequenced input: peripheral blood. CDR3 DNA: TGTGCCAGCAGCCAAGAAATGGGGGGTTTGAAAACTGAAGCTTTCTTT. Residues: CASSQEMGGLKTEAFF.